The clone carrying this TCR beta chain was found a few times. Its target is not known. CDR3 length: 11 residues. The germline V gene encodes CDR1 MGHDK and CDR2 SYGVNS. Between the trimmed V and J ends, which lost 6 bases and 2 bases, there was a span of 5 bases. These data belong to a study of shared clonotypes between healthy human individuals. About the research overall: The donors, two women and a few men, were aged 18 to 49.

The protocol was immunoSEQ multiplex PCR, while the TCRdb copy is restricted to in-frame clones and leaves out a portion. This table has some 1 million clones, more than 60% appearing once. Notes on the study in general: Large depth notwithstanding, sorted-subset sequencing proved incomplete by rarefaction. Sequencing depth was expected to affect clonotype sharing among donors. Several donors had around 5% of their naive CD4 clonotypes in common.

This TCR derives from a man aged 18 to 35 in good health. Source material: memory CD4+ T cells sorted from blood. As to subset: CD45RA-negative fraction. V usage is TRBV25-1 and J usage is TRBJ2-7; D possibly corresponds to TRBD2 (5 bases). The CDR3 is CASRTTYEQYF. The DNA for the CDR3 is TGTGCCAGCAGGACTACCTACGAGCAGTACTTC.